These T cell receptor beta chains were read from a single sample in a study of T cells in Graves' hyperthyroidism and ophthalmopathy. One entry per CDR3 protein results from TCRdb running MiXCR on the multiplex PCR reads. The data show more than 350,000 distinct CDR3 sequences, approximately 15% seen once. The sequencing sample was made of blood. Every receptor here comes from a woman in her thirties with Graves' hyperthyroidism. Both conserved end residues are part of each CDR3. D genes are given only for firm matches. Clone size is not always given. Where it is, it says once, few, many or a class for expanded clones.

CDR3aa,CDR3nt,j_gene,d_gene,abundance,v_gene
CASSMAAGGLTGELFF,TGTGCCAGCAGTATGGCGGCGGGAGGATTAACCGGGGAGCTGTTTTTT,TRBJ2-2,TRBD2,NA,TRBV6-4
CASSQGVNYGYTF,TGTGCCAGTTCCCAGGGAGTTAACTATGGCTACACCTTC,TRBJ1-2,NA,many,TRBV18
CATSDWGLGERSGELFF,TGTGCCACCAGTGATTGGGGGCTAGGGGAACGGTCCGGGGAGCTGTTTTTT,TRBJ2-2,NA,NA,TRBV24-1
CASSQDTGTGNTYEQYF,TGCGCCAGCAGCCAAGATACCGGGACAGGTAATACCTACGAGCAGTACTTC,TRBJ2-7,TRBD1,few,TRBV4-1
CASSLEGPSYEQYF,TGTGCCAGCAGTCTTGAAGGGCCGTCCTACGAGCAGTACTTC,TRBJ2-7,NA,NA,TRBV27
CAISGGTGVNKLTSGSSYEQYF,TGTGCCATCAGTGGCGGGACAGGGGTCAACAAATTGACTAGCGGGAGCTCCTACGAGCAGTACTTC,TRBJ2-7,TRBD2,NA,TRBV10-3
CASSLDGRGPDNEQFF,TGCGCCAGCAGCTTGGACGGCAGGGGGCCCGACAATGAGCAGTTCTTC,TRBJ2-1,TRBD1,few,TRBV5-1
CASRAGMPKETQYF,TGTGCCAGCAGGGCAGGGATGCCCAAAGAGACCCAGTACTTC,TRBJ2-5,NA,many,TRBV28
CASSPGQNEQFF,TGTGCCAGCAGCCCCGGACAGAATGAGCAGTTCTTC,TRBJ2-1,NA,few,TRBV28
CASSEDGGMPPSYEQYF,TGTGCCAGCAGTGAGGACGGGGGGATGCCCCCATCCTACGAGCAGTACTTC,TRBJ2-7,TRBD2,many,TRBV25-1
CASSSLELIRNEQFF,TGTGCCAGCAGTTCTCTCGAGTTGATCCGCAATGAGCAGTTCTTC,TRBJ2-1,NA,NA,TRBV27
CSAASGGGAYEQYF,TGCAGCGCCGCCTCTGGAGGGGGGGCCTACGAGCAGTACTTC,TRBJ2-7,NA,many,TRBV29-1
CASSIGQGLNEKLFF,TGTGCCAGCAGCATCGGACAGGGTCTTAATGAAAAACTGTTTTTT,TRBJ1-4,TRBD1,NA,TRBV7-8
CASSETPSGRVLEQYF,TGTGCCAGCAGTGAAACCCCTAGCGGGAGGGTCCTCGAGCAGTACTTC,TRBJ2-7,TRBD2,NA,TRBV2
CASTRNSPNEKLFF,TGTGCCAGCACCCGTAATTCCCCTAATGAAAAACTGTTTTTT,TRBJ1-4,NA,few,TRBV7-9
CASSPIGSGTARATDTQYF,TGTGCCAGCTCACCGATCGGGAGCGGAACGGCCCGGGCGACAGATACGCAGTATTTT,TRBJ2-3,NA,many,TRBV18
CASSSYLGPPHF,TGTGCCAGCAGCTCCTACCTGGGACCCCCCCACTTT,TRBJ1-6,NA,NA,TRBV7-9
CASSGQGASGRAHIQYF,TGTGCCAGCAGCGGACAGGGGGCTAGCGGGAGGGCCCACATTCAGTACTTC,TRBJ2-4,NA,many,TRBV11-2
CASSGLDSNEQFF,TGTGCCAGCAGCGGACTCGATTCCAATGAGCAGTTCTTC,TRBJ2-1,NA,few,TRBV6-1
CASSQVVGGETQYF,TGTGCCAGCAGCCAAGTGGTCGGCGGGGAGACCCAGTACTTC,TRBJ2-5,NA,many,TRBV3-1
CSVSGGVADTEAFF,TGCAGTGTTTCAGGGGGTGTTGCTGACACTGAAGCTTTCTTT,TRBJ1-1,TRBD1,NA,TRBV20-1
CASSSSSVSSYNEQFF,TGTGCCAGCAGCTCCTCGTCCGTGAGCTCCTACAATGAGCAGTTCTTC,TRBJ2-1,NA,many,TRBV5-4
CSVEGFSGSEDNEQFF,TGCAGCGTTGAGGGGTTTAGCGGGAGTGAGGACAATGAGCAGTTCTTC,TRBJ2-1,TRBD2,few,TRBV29-1
CASSYDVRGFYEQFF,TGTGCCAGCAGTTACGACGTCAGGGGTTTTTACGAGCAGTTCTTC,TRBJ2-1,NA,NA,TRBV6-2/TRBV6-3
CSVAFLADSYEQYF,TGCAGCGTTGCGTTCCTAGCGGACTCCTACGAGCAGTACTTC,TRBJ2-7,TRBD2,NA,TRBV29-1
CASSLKQGVGYTF,TGTGCCAGCAGCCTCAAGCAGGGGGTTGGCTACACCTTC,TRBJ1-2,TRBD1,many,TRBV3-1
CASSSGTSGTNTGELFF,TGTGCCAGCAGCTCCGGGACTAGCGGGACGAACACCGGGGAGCTGTTTTTT,TRBJ2-2,TRBD2,NA,TRBV2
CASSPFTGLLPSGNTIYF,TGTGCCAGCTCACCTTTTACGGGACTGCTTCCTAGTGGAAACACCATATATTTT,TRBJ1-3,NA,few,TRBV18
CASSLYPLAGTDTQYF,TGTGCCAGCAGCCTCTATCCGCTAGCGGGAACAGATACGCAGTATTTT,TRBJ2-3,TRBD2,few,TRBV9
CASSLAASRDTGELFF,TGTGCCAGCAGCTTAGCTGCATCCCGGGACACCGGGGAGCTGTTTTTT,TRBJ2-2,NA,NA,TRBV11-2
CASSKPENIGNEQFF,TGTGCCAGCAGCAAACCAGAAAACATCGGGAATGAGCAGTTCTTC,TRBJ2-1,NA,NA,TRBV5-6
CASSQPGRLEAFF,TGCGCCAGCAGCCAACCGGGCCGACTTGAAGCTTTCTTT,TRBJ1-1,NA,NA,TRBV4-1
CASSLYSGGRNEQFF,TGCGCCAGCAGCTTGTACTCGGGAGGGAGGAATGAGCAGTTCTTC,TRBJ2-1,TRBD2,many,TRBV5-1
CASKSETGVHQPQHF,TGTGCCAGCAAAAGTGAGACAGGGGTTCATCAGCCCCAGCATTTT,TRBJ1-5,TRBD1,many,TRBV7-2
CSATDIGLAKNIQYF,TGCAGTGCGACCGACATTGGCCTCGCCAAAAACATTCAGTACTTC,TRBJ2-4,NA,NA,TRBV20-1
CASSRPVTSGCNEQFF,TGTGCCAGCAGTAGGCCCGTGACTAGCGGATGTAATGAGCAGTTCTTC,TRBJ2-1,TRBD2,NA,TRBV6-1
CASIGTSGTDAQYF,TGTGCCAGCATAGGGACTAGCGGCACAGATGCGCAGTATTTT,TRBJ2-3,TRBD2,few,TRBV9
CYRGGRSYNEQFF,TGTTACAGGGGGGGACGCTCCTACAATGAGCAGTTCTTC,TRBJ2-1,NA,many,TRBV11-1
CASSPIGSSGSGTYEQYF,TGTGCCAGCTCCCCGATCGGGAGTAGCGGGAGTGGGACCTACGAGCAGTACTTC,TRBJ2-7,TRBD2,many,TRBV27
CASSSGTHEKLFF,TGTGCCAGCAGCTCCGGGACCCATGAAAAACTGTTTTTT,TRBJ1-4,NA,few,TRBV7-9
CASSLLRGQAVTDTQYF,TGTGCCAGCAGTCTCCTTAGGGGACAGGCGGTCACAGATACGCAGTATTTT,TRBJ2-3,TRBD1,many,TRBV28
CSVVGFQSSYNEQFF,TGCAGCGTTGTCGGTTTTCAGAGCTCCTACAATGAGCAGTTCTTC,TRBJ2-1,NA,NA,TRBV29-1
CSVEEGDSGNTIYF,TGCAGCGTTGAAGAGGGAGACTCTGGAAACACCATATATTTT,TRBJ1-3,NA,NA,TRBV29-1
CASSLALGLSGAKNIQYF,TGCGCCAGCAGCTTGGCTTTGGGACTATCAGGAGCCAAAAACATTCAGTACTTC,TRBJ2-4,TRBD2,many,TRBV5-1
CASSEIRRVVSQYF,TGTGCCAGCAGTGAGATTCGGCGGGTGGTGTCCCAGTACTTC,TRBJ2-5,NA,many,TRBV2
CASSYRQGYRPQHF,TGTGCCAGCAGTTACCGACAAGGTTATCGGCCCCAGCATTTT,TRBJ1-5,NA,many,TRBV6-5
CASTPGGVDYEQYF,TGTGCCAGCACCCCGGGAGGGGTAGACTACGAGCAGTACTTC,TRBJ2-7,TRBD2,NA,TRBV6-2/TRBV6-3
CASRLRPQETQYF,TGCGCCAGCAGACTTAGACCCCAAGAGACCCAGTACTTC,TRBJ2-5,NA,NA,TRBV5-1
CASRPAGGAVYGYTF,TGCGCCAGCAGACCTGCAGGGGGCGCGGTCTATGGCTACACCTTC,TRBJ1-2,TRBD1,NA,TRBV5-1
CAAARGNTGELFF,TGTGCCGCGGCACGGGGGAACACCGGGGAGCTGTTTTTT,TRBJ2-2,NA,NA,TRBV5-4
CSARDRIYTDTQYF,TGCAGTGCTAGAGATCGTATTTACACAGATACGCAGTATTTT,TRBJ2-3,NA,many,TRBV20-1
CASSPGTGGSGNTIYF,TGTGCCAGCTCACCAGGGACAGGGGGCTCTGGAAACACCATATATTTT,TRBJ1-3,TRBD1,NA,TRBV18
CASSLGGRNNSPLHF,TGTGCCAGCAGCTTAGGTGGGCGGAACAATTCACCCCTCCACTTT,TRBJ1-6,NA,many,TRBV11-2